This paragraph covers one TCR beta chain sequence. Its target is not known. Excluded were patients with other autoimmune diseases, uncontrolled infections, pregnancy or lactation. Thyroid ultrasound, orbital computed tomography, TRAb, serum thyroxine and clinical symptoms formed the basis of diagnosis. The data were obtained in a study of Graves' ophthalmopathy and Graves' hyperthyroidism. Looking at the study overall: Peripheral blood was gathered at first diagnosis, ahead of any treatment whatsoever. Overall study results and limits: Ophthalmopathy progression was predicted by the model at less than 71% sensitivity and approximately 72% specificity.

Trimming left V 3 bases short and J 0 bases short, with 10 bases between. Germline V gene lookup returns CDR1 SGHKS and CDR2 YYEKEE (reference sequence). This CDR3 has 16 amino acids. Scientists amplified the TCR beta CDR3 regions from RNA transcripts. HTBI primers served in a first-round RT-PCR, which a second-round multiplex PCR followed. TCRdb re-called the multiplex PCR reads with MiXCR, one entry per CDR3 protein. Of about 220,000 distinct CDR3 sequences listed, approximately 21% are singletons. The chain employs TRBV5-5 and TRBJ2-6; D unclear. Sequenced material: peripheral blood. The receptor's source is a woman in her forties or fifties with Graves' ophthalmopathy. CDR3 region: CASSSYSISGANVLTF. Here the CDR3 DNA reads TGTGCCAGCAGCTCTTACAGCATCTCTGGGGCCAACGTCCTGACTTTC.